This TCR beta chain came from a study of blood T cell repertoires in COVID-19. Background on the study: Both acute and convalescent COVID-19 samples were obtained from the United States, Italy and Spain. T cells, B-cell-depleted T cells, or PBMCs supplied cDNA or gDNA.

In the original analysis: Counts of nucleated cells, estimated from reference gene primer amplification, were obtained. The protocol was immunoSEQ multiplex PCR, while the TCRdb copy is restricted to in-frame clones and leaves out a portion. V and J calls and clone size are given by that table; D and trimming were obtained from the DNA. Found here are more than 150,000 clones, about four fifths of them singletons; the top ten hold 9% to 15%. Germline V gene data show CDR1 as ENHRY and CDR2 as SYGVKD. Unmatched junction bases numbered 7, after V lost 4 bases and J lost 9 bases. The CDR3 is 14 residues long.

The receptor comes from a woman aged 80 or over with COVID-19, enrolled during active disease. The chain is built from TRBV10-3 and TRBJ2-1; 9 positions agree with TRBD1. The sequencing sample was made of peripheral blood. The CDR3 spells CAISALTGGREQFF. The DNA of the CDR3 is TGTGCCATCAGTGCCCTAACAGGGGGCCGTGAGCAGTTCTTC.